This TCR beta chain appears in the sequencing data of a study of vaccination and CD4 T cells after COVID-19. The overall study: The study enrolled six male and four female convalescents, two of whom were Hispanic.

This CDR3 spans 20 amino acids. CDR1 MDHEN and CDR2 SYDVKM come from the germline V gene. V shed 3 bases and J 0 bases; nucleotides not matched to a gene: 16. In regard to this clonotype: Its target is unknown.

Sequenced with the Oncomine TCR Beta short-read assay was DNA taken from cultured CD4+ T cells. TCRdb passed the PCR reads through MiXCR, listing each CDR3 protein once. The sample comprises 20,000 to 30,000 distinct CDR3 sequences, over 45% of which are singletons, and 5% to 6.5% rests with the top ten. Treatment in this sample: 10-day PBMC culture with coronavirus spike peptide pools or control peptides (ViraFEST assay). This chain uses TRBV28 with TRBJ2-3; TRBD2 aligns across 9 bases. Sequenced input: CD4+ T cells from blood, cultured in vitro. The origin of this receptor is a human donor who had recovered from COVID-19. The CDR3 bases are TGTGCCAGCAGTTTTTCCCTCAAGCGGGGGGCCCTAATTAGCACAGATACGCAGTATTTT. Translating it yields CASSFSLKRGALISTDTQYF. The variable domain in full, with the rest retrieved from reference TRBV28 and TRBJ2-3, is DVKVTQSSRYLVKRTGEKVFLECVQDMDHENMFWYRQDPGLGLRLIYFSYDVKMKEKGDIPEGYSVSREKKERFSLILESASTNQTSMYLCASSFSLKRGALISTDTQYFGPGTRLTVL.